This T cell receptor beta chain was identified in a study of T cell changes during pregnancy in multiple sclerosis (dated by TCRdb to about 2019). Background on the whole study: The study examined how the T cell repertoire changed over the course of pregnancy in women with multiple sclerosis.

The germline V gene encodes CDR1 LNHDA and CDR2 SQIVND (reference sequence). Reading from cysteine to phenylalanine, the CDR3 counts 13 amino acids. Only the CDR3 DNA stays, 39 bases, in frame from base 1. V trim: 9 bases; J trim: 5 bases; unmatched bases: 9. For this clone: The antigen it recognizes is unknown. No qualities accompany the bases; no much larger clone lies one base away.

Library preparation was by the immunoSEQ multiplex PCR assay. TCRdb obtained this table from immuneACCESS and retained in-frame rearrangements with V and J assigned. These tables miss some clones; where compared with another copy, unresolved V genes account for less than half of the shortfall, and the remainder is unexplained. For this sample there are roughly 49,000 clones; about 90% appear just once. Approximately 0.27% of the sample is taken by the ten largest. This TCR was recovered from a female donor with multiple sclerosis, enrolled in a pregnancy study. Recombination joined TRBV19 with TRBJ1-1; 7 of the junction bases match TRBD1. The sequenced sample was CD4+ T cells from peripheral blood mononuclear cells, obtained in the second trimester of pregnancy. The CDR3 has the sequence CASAGGRRTEAFF. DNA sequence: TGTGCCAGCGCAGGGGGGCGGAGGACTGAAGCTTTCTTT.